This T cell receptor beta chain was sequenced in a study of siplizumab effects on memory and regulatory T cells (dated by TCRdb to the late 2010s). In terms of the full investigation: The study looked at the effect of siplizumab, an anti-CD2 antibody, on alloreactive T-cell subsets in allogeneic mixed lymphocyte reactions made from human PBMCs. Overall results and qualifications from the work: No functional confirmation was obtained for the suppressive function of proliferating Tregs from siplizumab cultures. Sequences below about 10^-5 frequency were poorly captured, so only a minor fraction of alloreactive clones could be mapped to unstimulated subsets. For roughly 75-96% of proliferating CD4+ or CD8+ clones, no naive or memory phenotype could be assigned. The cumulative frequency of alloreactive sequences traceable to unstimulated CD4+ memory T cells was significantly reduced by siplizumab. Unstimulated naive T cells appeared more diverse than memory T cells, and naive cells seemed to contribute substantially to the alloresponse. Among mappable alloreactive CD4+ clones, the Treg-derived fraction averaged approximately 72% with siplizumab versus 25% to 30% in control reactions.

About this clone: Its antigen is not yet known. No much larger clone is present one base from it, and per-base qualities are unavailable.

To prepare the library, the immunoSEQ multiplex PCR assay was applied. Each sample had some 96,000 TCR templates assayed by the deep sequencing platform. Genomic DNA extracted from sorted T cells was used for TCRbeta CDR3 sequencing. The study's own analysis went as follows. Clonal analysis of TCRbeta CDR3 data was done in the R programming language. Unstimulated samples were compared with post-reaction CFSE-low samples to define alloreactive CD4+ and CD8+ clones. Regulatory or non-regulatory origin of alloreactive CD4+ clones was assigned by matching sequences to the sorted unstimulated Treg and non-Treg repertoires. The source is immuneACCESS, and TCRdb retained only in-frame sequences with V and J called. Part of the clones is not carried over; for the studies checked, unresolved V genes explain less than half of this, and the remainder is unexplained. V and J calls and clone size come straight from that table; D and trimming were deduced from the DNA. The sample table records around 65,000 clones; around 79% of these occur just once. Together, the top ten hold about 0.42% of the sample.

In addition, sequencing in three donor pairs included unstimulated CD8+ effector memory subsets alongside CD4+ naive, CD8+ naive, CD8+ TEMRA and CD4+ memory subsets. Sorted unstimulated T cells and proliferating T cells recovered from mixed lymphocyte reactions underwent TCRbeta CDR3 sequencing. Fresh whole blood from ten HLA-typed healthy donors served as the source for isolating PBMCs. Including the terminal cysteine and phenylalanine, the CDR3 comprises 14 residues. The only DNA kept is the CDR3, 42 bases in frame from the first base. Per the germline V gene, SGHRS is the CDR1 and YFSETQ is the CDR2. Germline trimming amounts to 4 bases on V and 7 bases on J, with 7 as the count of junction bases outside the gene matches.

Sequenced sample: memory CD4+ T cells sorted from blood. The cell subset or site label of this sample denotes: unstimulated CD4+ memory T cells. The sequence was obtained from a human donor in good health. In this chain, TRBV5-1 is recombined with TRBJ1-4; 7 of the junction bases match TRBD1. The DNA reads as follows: TGCGCCAGCAGCGCAACCGGACAGGTTGAAAAACTGTTTTTT. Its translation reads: CASSATGQVEKLFF.